Listed below are T cell receptor beta chains from one sample, sequenced in a study of blood T cell repertoires in COVID-19. Clones were read by immunoSEQ multiplex PCR, and TCRdb kept only the in-frame ones, dropping some. The repertoire consists of about 110,000 clones, with around 81% occurring once and the leading ten covering 4% to 5%. The sequenced sample was peripheral blood. Every receptor here comes from an older woman with acute or convalescent COVID-19. CDR3s include the opening cysteine and the closing phenylalanine or tryptophan. The order of the fields is V gene, clone size, CDR3 protein. Expanded clones get a size class; other rows say once, few or many, or leave the size out.

>TRBV4-2|few
CASSQEGEGAGQPQHF
>TRBV19|NA
CASSSLPGASYDTEAFF
>TRBV5-1|NA
CASSSIPGTSSKTQYF
>TRBV15|few
CATSRDGTGVADTQYF
>TRBV5-6|NA
CASSLGGSQETQYF
>TRBV1|NA
CTSTRVGASGGSYNEQFF
>TRBV5-8|NA
CASSFGLREGQRTGELFF
>TRBV5-4|NA
CASSQGARLGTGELFF
>TRBV7-3|NA
CASSLSVTSGRNEQFF
>TRBV3-1/TRBV3-2|NA
CASSFGTGVYGYTF
>TRBV5-1|NA
CASSLRAGGYTEAFF
>TRBV7-9|NA
CASSLRVQGNSPLHF
>TRBV6-1|NA
CASSDKGHRKAFF
>TRBV6-2/TRBV6-3|NA
CASSYRTGSSYGYTF
>TRBV3-1/TRBV3-2|few
CASSRRLVYNSPLHF
>TRBV14|NA
CASSQDTSGRGEQFF
>TRBV5-1|NA
CASSPDRAITEAFF
>TRBV18|NA
CASSQADPVLDYGYTF
>TRBV5-1|NA
CASSLGTVNEQFF
>TRBV5-1|NA
CASSLTGTRSEAFF
>TRBV10-2|few
CASSEPPLAGVPNEQFF
>TRBV18|NA
CASSPMRDRGRMNTEAFF
>TRBV2|NA
CASRGQVREEKLFF
>TRBV19|many
CASSTQQGATNEKLFF
>TRBV25-1|NA
CATADNSMGTQYF
>TRBV3-1/TRBV3-2|NA
CASGLTGGGYTF
>TRBV15|once
CATSRDRGEEKLFF
>TRBV19|NA
CASSIWGGGSGDTQYF
>TRBV7-8|NA
CASSPRCEQFF
>TRBV20-1|NA
CSASTPSGSYEQYF
>TRBV5-1|NA
CASSPDRGREKLFF
>TRBV4-1|NA
CASSRQGANSPLHF
>TRBV19|few
CASSQTGVRATNEKLFF
>TRBV30|NA
CAWSLGERGTQYF
>TRBV7-8|NA
CASSRGGSNTGELFF
>TRBV11-3|NA
CASSWGTSAYNEQFF
>TRBV10-3|few
CAISDTSGGELFF
>TRBV4-2|NA
CASSQGSGNSPLHF
>TRBV7-2|NA
CASSLGGGLSTDTQYF
>TRBV6-5|NA
CASRTTGDEQYF
>TRBV3-1/TRBV3-2|NA
CASSPGSRTYEQYF
>TRBV7-2|NA
CASSASGRGQETQYF
>TRBV6-5|NA
CASSSNRGTDTQYF
>TRBV6-2/TRBV6-3|NA
CASSYSTVASGSQETQYF
>TRBV9|NA
CASSPHPAGNTEAFF
>TRBV7-2|NA
CASSLDSRDEQYF
>TRBV28|NA
CASSYYGTGGQPQHF
>TRBV21-1|NA
CASLHPGLAGTDTQYF